These 30 T cell receptor beta chains were all obtained from the same sample, sequenced in a study of cytomegalovirus exposure and HLA in healthy donors. Here immunoSEQ multiplex PCR was the method, and the copy in TCRdb shows in-frame clones only, minus some. The sample includes approximately 130,000 clones, under 90% of them seen just once. Specimen: PBMCs. The receptors were gathered from a woman aged 25 to 39 in good health and CMV-seronegative.

The J gene is TRBJ2-7, the V gene TRBV5-4, with TRBD2 matching 9 bases. CDR3 size: 14 residues. V shed 4 bases, J shed 2 bases, and the junction held 4 bases outside the gene matches. Germline CDR1 and CDR2: SGHNT and YYREEE (reference sequence). The CDR3, as DNA: TGTGCCAGCAGCCCGGGACTAGCCCCCTACGAGCAGTACTTC. Protein product: CASSPGLAPYEQYF.

The V gene is TRBV6-6, the J gene TRBJ1-2; unclear D gene. The V gene's germline CDR1 is MNHNY and CDR2 SVGAGI (reference sequence). The CDR3 covers 11 residues. V was shortened by 5 bases and J by 3 bases, with 4 bases between the two germline ends. CDR3 amino acids: CASSRDYGYTF. The CDR3 coding sequence is TGTGCCAGCAGTAGAGACTATGGCTACACCTTC.

The rearrangement links TRBV12-5 to TRBJ2-5; 7 bases match TRBD2. Germline V gene lookup returns CDR1 LGHNT and CDR2 FRNRAP. This CDR3 region has 15 residues. Losses at the gene ends were 0 bases for V and 8 bases for J; bases not matched to a gene: 9. The CDR3 spells CASGLVAGAGVTQYF. The CDR3 nucleotides are TGTGCTAGTGGTTTGGTGGCCGGTGCGGGGGTTACCCAGTACTTC.

V is TRBV4-2 and J is TRBJ1-5, with 8 bases that match TRBD1. The germline V gene has CDR1 LGHNA and CDR2 YNFKEQ. The ends lost 0 bases at V and 7 bases at J; junction bases unmatched: 14. CDR3 length: 18 residues. CDR3: CASSQDRADRGREQPQHF. The CDR3 coding sequence is TGTGCCAGCAGCCAAGATAGGGCCGACAGGGGTCGGGAGCAGCCCCAGCATTTT.

The V gene is TRBV6-4, the J gene TRBJ2-4, with 7 positions matching TRBD2. CDR1 and CDR2 (germline): MRHNA, SNTAGT. J lost 7 bases, V lost 4 bases, and 10 bases had no gene match. The CDR3 has 15 amino acids. CDR3 nucleotide sequence: TGTGCCAGCAGTGCCCTCGGAGAGGGAGGGAACATTCAGTACTTC. Translating gives CASSALGEGGNIQYF.

V is TRBV18 and J is TRBJ1-5; maybe TRBD1 (5 bases). The CDR3 is 15 residues long. V was trimmed by 0 bases and J by 1 base, leaving 7 bases between them. The V gene's germline CDR1 is KGHSH and CDR2 LQKENI. The CDR3, as DNA: TGTGCCAGCTCACCACCGGGACTGAGCAATCAGCCCCAGCATTTT. It translates to CASSPPGLSNQPQHF.

The genes are TRBV12-5 and TRBJ2-7, with TRBD1 matching 7 bases. With V trimmed by 6 bases and J by 12 bases, 8 bases remained unmatched. This CDR3 region has 11 residues. Germline V gene lookup returns CDR1 LGHNT and CDR2 FRNRAP. CDR3 region: CASGADRVPYF. The CDR3 coding sequence is TGTGCTAGTGGAGCCGACAGGGTACCGTACTTC.

The rearrangement links TRBV11-3 to TRBJ2-7; TRBD1 agrees at 10 bases. The CDR3 is 14 residues long. Germline V gives CDR1 SGHNT, CDR2 YENEEA. After removal of 5 bases from V and 5 bases from J, the junction contained 6 bases not matched to a gene. The CDR3 nucleotides are TGTGCCAGCAGCCCCCGGGACAGGGGAAACGAGCAGTACTTC. Translated, it gives CASSPRDRGNEQYF.

The rearrangement links TRBV2 to TRBJ2-5; D may be TRBD2 (5 bases). V lost 3 bases and J lost 4, with 18 bases in between. In germline, CDR1 is SNHLY, CDR2 FYNNEI. The CDR3 contains 16 residues. CDR3 coding DNA: TGTGCCAGCAGTGAGGAAACCCTAGCTAAGAGAGAGACCCAGTACTTC. It is translated as CASSEETLAKRETQYF.

This chain connects TRBV5-8 to TRBJ2-7; a weak D match, TRBD1 (5 bases). Trimming pared 1 base from V and 2 bases from J, leaving 10 bases between. The CDR3 is 14 residues long. Per the germline V gene, CDR1 is SGHTS and CDR2 is YDEGEE. The CDR3 here is CASSLSGLAYEQYF. Here the CDR3 DNA reads TGTGCCAGCAGCTTGTCAGGGCTTGCCTACGAGCAGTACTTC.

The chain links TRBV2 to TRBJ1-1; D perhaps matches TRBD1 (5 bases). V shed 4 bases and J shed 1 base, with 13 bases lying between them. The germline V gene encodes CDR1 SNHLY and CDR2 FYNNEI. This CDR3 is 15 amino acids long. CDR3 in DNA: TGTGCCAGCAGTGCCAGGGCAGGGCCGAACACTGAAGCTTTCTTT. It specifies CASSARAGPNTEAFF.

In this sample, this clone turned up once. This chain uses TRBV7-3 with TRBJ2-3; 11 bases fit TRBD1. The V gene's germline CDR1 is SGHTA and CDR2 FQGTGA. The V gene end was trimmed by 3 bases and the J gene end by 1 base; junction bases not matched to a gene: 0. CDR3 length equals 15 residues. CDR3 residues: CASSLDRGRTDTQYF. DNA of the CDR3: TGTGCCAGCAGCTTGGACAGGGGGCGCACAGATACGCAGTATTTT.

This clone was detected once. The V call is TRBV4-2, the J call TRBJ2-3; 7 bases fit TRBD1. Trimming cost V 1 base and J 0 bases; bases outside gene matches: 4. Germline CDR1 and CDR2: LGHNA and YNFKEQ. This CDR3 comprises 16 residues. Here the CDR3 reads CASSQGGQASTDTQYF. For the CDR3, the DNA is TGTGCCAGCAGCCAAGGCGGACAGGCTAGCACAGATACGCAGTATTTT.

This chain uses TRBV11-2 with TRBJ1-2; maybe TRBD1 (6 bases). The CDR3 is made up of 16 amino acids. In germline, CDR1 is SGHAT, CDR2 FQNNGV. V lost 0 bases, J lost 7 bases, and 18 bases lay in between. Written as DNA, the CDR3 is TGTGCCAGCAGCTTAGATAGTAGGACAGTCCTTGCTGGCTACACCTTC. As protein: CASSLDSRTVLAGYTF.

This clone was observed a few times. V and J are TRBV30 and TRBJ1-6, with no clear D. V lost 0 bases, J lost 11 bases, and 11 bases lay in between. The CDR3 totals 13 residues. CDR1 and CDR2 (germline): GTSNPN, SVGIG (reference sequence). The CDR3 nucleotides are TGTGCCTGGAGTGTAGAGAGCCCGACACCCCTCCACTTT. It yields the protein CAWSVESPTPLHF.

The chain joins TRBV5-4 to TRBJ2-7; 9 nucleotides agree with TRBD2. Losses at the gene ends were 4 bases for V and 1 base for J; bases not matched to a gene: 6. This CDR3 region has 15 residues. Per the germline V gene, CDR1 is SGHNT and CDR2 is YYREEE (reference sequence). CDR3 in amino acids: CASSRTSERSYEQYF. Here the CDR3 DNA reads TGTGCCAGCAGCCGGACTAGCGAGAGGTCCTACGAGCAGTACTTC.

The chain couples TRBV6-1 to TRBJ2-5, with 9 bases aligning to TRBD1. V trimming: 6 bases; J trimming: 2 bases; junction bases outside the gene matches: 7. The CDR3 is made up of 15 amino acids. Germline CDR1 is MNHNS and CDR2 is SASEGT. The CDR3 protein is CASRLRTGVQETQYF. In nucleotides, the CDR3 is TGTGCCAGCAGATTGAGGACAGGGGTGCAAGAGACCCAGTACTTC.

The V and J genes are TRBV6-4 and TRBJ1-2; 7 nucleotides line up with TRBD1. The CDR3 runs to 13 residues. Per the germline V gene, CDR1 is MRHNA and CDR2 is SNTAGT. With 3 bases clipped from V and 4 bases from J, the junction kept 2 bases outside the gene matches. As DNA, the CDR3 is TGTGCCAGCAGTGATACAGGGGCCTATGGCTACACCTTC. Its translation: CASSDTGAYGYTF.

The CDR3: CASSYGVGADTQYF. CDR3 DNA sequence: TGTGCCAGCAGTTACGGGGTGGGGGCGGATACGCAGTATTTT. The gene calls are TRBV6-5 and TRBJ2-3; the D gene is possibly TRBD1 (6 bases). The length of the CDR3 is 14 residues. Germline V gene data show CDR1 as MNHEY and CDR2 as SVGAGI. The V end was cut by 2 bases, the J end by 6 bases, with 12 bases between.

This rearrangement joins TRBV2 to TRBJ2-5, with TRBD1 matching 7 bases. This CDR3 region has 15 residues. CDR1 SNHLY and CDR2 FYNNEI come from the germline V gene. The V gene end was trimmed by 5 bases and the J gene end by 5 bases; junction bases not matched to a gene: 11. The CDR3 sequence is CASSQETGYGETQYF. The DNA of the CDR3 is TGTGCCAGCAGTCAAGAGACAGGGTATGGGGAGACCCAGTACTTC.

The chain links TRBV4-3 to TRBJ1-1; 12 positions match TRBD1. CDR3 length: 15 amino acids. Germline trimming cut 0 bases from V and 8 bases from J; bases unmatched to any gene: 4. Germline CDR1 LGHNA, CDR2 YSLEER. The CDR3, as DNA: TGCGCCAGCAGCCAAGATCAGGGACAGGGGGCCGAAGCTTTCTTT. It specifies CASSQDQGQGAEAFF.

This sequence joins TRBV23-1 and TRBJ1-5; D perhaps matches TRBD1 (5 bases). TRBV23-1 is an ORF, with its function uncertain. The V end lost 4 bases, the J end lost 9 bases, and 16 bases lay between the germline ends. The CDR3 contains 14 residues. As DNA, the CDR3 is TGCGCCAGCAGTCCCGGGACGGGGGGTCTGCCCCAGCATTTT. Amino acids: CASSPGTGGLPQHF.

The gene calls are TRBV7-9 and TRBJ2-1; 11 bases are a match to TRBD1. V was pared by 5 bases and J by 7 bases, with 7 bases of the junction left unmatched. The CDR3 length is 15 residues. From germline, CDR1 is SEHNR and CDR2 FQNEAQ (reference sequence). CDR3: CASSKTGQGGNEQFF. For the CDR3, the DNA is TGTGCCAGCAGCAAAACGGGACAGGGGGGGAATGAGCAGTTCTTC.

J is TRBJ1-5 and V is TRBV4-1; no firm D call. The germline V gene has CDR1 MGHRA and CDR2 YSYEKL. The CDR3 consists of 15 residues. Trimming left V 4 bases short and J 2 bases short, with 12 bases between. CDR3 region: CASSLRGGGNQPQHF. CDR3 DNA sequence: TGCGCCAGCAGCCTGCGGGGTGGAGGCAATCAGCCCCAGCATTTT.

The chain carries TRBV6-1 and TRBJ2-1, with D hard to call. The CDR3 consists of 11 residues. CDR1 MNHNS and CDR2 SASEGT come from the germline V gene. Trimming cost V 4 bases and J 7 bases, with 5 bases left between them. CDR3 sequence reads: CASSVRNEQFF. For the CDR3, the DNA is TGTGCCAGCAGTGTCAGGAATGAGCAGTTCTTC.

The CDR3 region has the DNA TGTGCCAGCAGTTTTTTCCCGGGACTGCCTTACAATGAGCAGTTCTTC. It codes for CASSFFPGLPYNEQFF. The chain combines TRBV27 with TRBJ2-1; D might be TRBD2 (6 bases). In germline, CDR1 is MNHEY, CDR2 SMNVEV (reference sequence). V gave up 3 bases and J gave up 4 bases, with 16 bases separating them. The CDR3 extends over 16 amino acids.

J is TRBJ1-2 and V is TRBV27; unclear D gene. This CDR3 is 14 amino acids long. The germline V and J ends were trimmed by 6 bases and 4 bases, with 15 bases remaining between them. CDR1 MNHEY and CDR2 SMNVEV come from the germline V gene (reference sequence). The CDR3 reads CASSLGGVSYGYTF. The CDR3 bases are TGTGCCAGCAGCCTCGGCGGGGTGAGCTATGGCTACACCTTC.

The genes are TRBV5-1 and TRBJ2-7; 11 nucleotides agree with TRBD1. This CDR3 has 15 residues. From germline, CDR1 is SGHRS and CDR2 YFSETQ. The V segment lost 1 base and the J segment 5 bases; nucleotides outside the gene matches: 5. The CDR3 DNA sequence: TGCGCCAGCAGCTTGCGGTGGGACAGGGGGAACGAGCAGTACTTC. Amino acid sequence: CASSLRWDRGNEQYF. Supplemented by reference TRBV5-1 and TRBJ2-7, the full variable domain reads KAGVTQTPRYLIKTRGQQVTLSCSPISGHRSVSWYQQTPGQGLQFLFEYFSETQRNKGNFPGRFSGRQFSNSRSEMNVSTLELGDSALYLCASSLRWDRGNEQYFGPGTRLTVT.

The J gene is TRBJ1-5, the V gene TRBV19; D remains unclear. V was pared by 1 base and J by 6 bases, with 13 bases between. Germline-derived CDR1 and CDR2 are LNHDA and SQIVND (reference sequence). This CDR3 is built from 15 residues. This CDR3 is CASSIVTGMGQPQHF. The DNA for the CDR3 is TGTGCCAGTAGTATAGTGACGGGGATGGGTCAGCCCCAGCATTTT.

The chain is built from TRBV4-1 and TRBJ1-2, with a tentative D call TRBD1 (5 bases). Trimming shortened V by 0 bases and J by 4 bases, and 18 bases separated the two germline ends. This CDR3 region has 17 residues. CDR1 and CDR2 (germline): MGHRA, YSYEKL. Here the CDR3 reads CASSQDIRGARAYGYTF. The CDR3 DNA sequence: TGCGCCAGCAGCCAAGATATACGCGGGGCTAGGGCCTATGGCTACACCTTC.